The source of this T cell receptor beta chain is a study of blood T cell repertoires in COVID-19. This CDR3 is 17 amino acids long. J was trimmed by 5 bases and V by 1 base; bases with no gene match: 7. Germline V gives CDR1 MNHEY, CDR2 SMNVEV (reference sequence). Data came from immunoSEQ multiplex PCR; TCRdb stores just in-frame clones and leaves some out. The sample yields about 130,000 clones, approximately 83% seen once. The chain links TRBV27 to TRBJ2-1; 11 bases map to TRBD2. The source material was peripheral blood. The receptor comes from a woman in her fifties or sixties who had recovered from COVID-19. CDR3 protein: CASSLLTSGSVNNEQFF. DNA of the CDR3: TGTGCCAGCAGTTTATTAACTAGCGGGAGTGTTAACAATGAGCAGTTCTTC.